The 9 T cell receptor beta chains listed next were all sequenced from one sample in a study of T cell responses to AZD1222 COVID-19 vaccine. This table comes from immunoSEQ multiplex PCR, and its TCRdb copy is limited to in-frame clones, with some not included. The sample records about 190,000 clones, 85% to 95% being singletons. The sample consisted of peripheral blood, taken on day 0 of AZD1222 vaccination. The receptors originated from an adult in good health.

The chain joins TRBV28 to TRBJ2-7; TRBD1 matches 10 bases. The CDR3 runs 15 residues. CDR1 and CDR2 (germline): MDHEN, SYDVKM. V was pared by 4 bases and J by 3 bases, with 6 bases of the junction left unmatched. CDR3 sequence: CASSSPGQGNYEQYF. The CDR3 coding sequence is TGTGCCAGCAGTTCTCCGGGACAGGGGAACTACGAGCAGTACTTC.

CDR3: CASSWTGGGEQYF. The CDR3 nucleotides are TGTGCCAGCAGCTGGACAGGGGGAGGAGAGCAGTACTTC. The chain joins TRBV11-3 to TRBJ2-7; 10 bases are shared with TRBD1. Germline V gene data show CDR1 as SGHNT and CDR2 as YENEEA. The CDR3 is made up of 13 amino acids. The V and J ends lost 4 bases and 7 bases, in that order; junction bases with no gene match: 4.

This clone appeared a single time. The rearrangement uses TRBV9 and TRBJ2-7; D is perhaps TRBD1 or TRBD2 (5 bases each). CDR1 and CDR2 (germline): SGDLS, YYNGEE. Trimming took 4 bases from V and 4 from J, leaving 15 bases between them. CDR3 length equals 14 residues. Here the CDR3 reads CASSPRDRAYEQYF. The DNA for the CDR3 is TGTGCCAGCAGCCCCCGGGACCGGGCGTACGAGCAGTACTTC.

The V call is TRBV18, the J call TRBJ1-1; D gene ambiguous. Per the germline V gene, CDR1 is KGHSH and CDR2 is LQKENI. The CDR3 has 14 amino acids. Trimming stripped 6 bases from V and 5 bases from J, with 16 bases between. The CDR3 coding sequence is TGTGCCAGCTCCAACGGTTTAGGGCAGACTGAAGCTTTCTTT. Amino acid sequence: CASSNGLGQTEAFF.

The rearrangement uses TRBV10-3 and TRBJ1-6, with 11 positions matching TRBD1. The CDR3 extends over 13 amino acids. J was trimmed by 9 bases and V by 7 bases; bases with no gene match: 2. From germline, CDR1 is ENHRY and CDR2 SYGVKD. This CDR3 is CAIKGQGGSPLHF. In DNA, the CDR3 is TGTGCCATCAAGGGACAGGGGGGTTCACCCCTCCACTTT.

The chain uses TRBV6-6 and TRBJ2-1; tentatively, D is TRBD2 (6 bases). In germline, CDR1 is MNHNY, CDR2 SVGAGI (reference sequence). The V gene lost 2 bases and the J gene lost 0 bases, with 11 bases spanning the gap. The CDR3 is made up of 16 amino acids. The CDR3 sequence: CASSYPLGSSYNEQFF. In DNA, the CDR3 is TGTGCCAGCAGTTACCCCCTCGGGAGCTCCTACAATGAGCAGTTCTTC.

V gene TRBV28 combines with J gene TRBJ2-7; possibly TRBD1 for D (6 bases). V lost 3 bases and J 4 bases, leaving 16 bases between the germline ends. Germline V CDR1 and CDR2: MDHEN, SYDVKM. CDR3 size: 15 residues. The CDR3 here is CASSLPTGSFYEQYF. The CDR3 DNA reads as TGTGCCAGCAGTTTGCCCACAGGGTCGTTTTACGAGCAGTACTTC.

V usage is TRBV6-2 or TRBV6-3 and J usage is TRBJ2-2, with D possibly TRBD2 on 7 matching bases. Between the trimmed V and J ends, which lost 4 bases and 0 bases, there was a span of 12 bases. The CDR3 covers 16 residues. Germline CDR1 MNHEY, CDR2 SVGEGT. The CDR3 loop is CASSWGGAANTGELFF. As DNA, the CDR3 is TGTGCCAGCAGTTGGGGGGGGGCAGCGAACACCGGGGAGCTGTTTTTT.

V is TRBV7-9 and J is TRBJ2-7, with 10 bases that match TRBD2. Germline V CDR1 and CDR2: SEHNR, FQNEAQ (reference sequence). V lost 1 base and J lost 7; bases outside the gene matches: 10. The CDR3 runs to 16 residues. The CDR3 is CASSLGVAGGRGEQYF. CDR3 nucleotide sequence: TGTGCCAGCAGCTTAGGCGTAGCGGGGGGCCGAGGGGAGCAGTACTTC.